The present T cell receptor (beta chain) was sequenced within a study of blood T cell repertoires in COVID-19. Study-wide background: Samples representing acute and convalescent COVID-19 were sourced from the United States, Italy and Spain. T cells, B-cell-depleted T cells, or PBMCs supplied cDNA or gDNA.

Per the original data handling: Nucleated cell counts were estimated from reference gene primer amplification. Assay used: immunoSEQ multiplex PCR; TCRdb lists only in-frame clones, some missing. That table gives V, J and clone size, and the DNA gave D and trimming. The data show fewer than 80,000 clones, with approximately 91% seen just once and about a fifth held by the top ten. CDR3 length: 15 amino acids. Germline trimming cut 5 bases from V and 4 bases from J; bases unmatched to any gene: 9. The germline CDR1 and CDR2 sequences are SGHTA and FQGTGA. The V gene is TRBV7-3, the J gene TRBJ2-5; TRBD1 aligns across 8 bases. Sample: peripheral blood. This receptor was taken from a woman aged 50 to 65 with active or convalescent COVID-19. The DNA for the CDR3 is TGTGCCAGCAGCCAAGGACAGGGAAGGGGAGAGACCCAGTACTTC. Its protein is CASSQGQGRGETQYF.